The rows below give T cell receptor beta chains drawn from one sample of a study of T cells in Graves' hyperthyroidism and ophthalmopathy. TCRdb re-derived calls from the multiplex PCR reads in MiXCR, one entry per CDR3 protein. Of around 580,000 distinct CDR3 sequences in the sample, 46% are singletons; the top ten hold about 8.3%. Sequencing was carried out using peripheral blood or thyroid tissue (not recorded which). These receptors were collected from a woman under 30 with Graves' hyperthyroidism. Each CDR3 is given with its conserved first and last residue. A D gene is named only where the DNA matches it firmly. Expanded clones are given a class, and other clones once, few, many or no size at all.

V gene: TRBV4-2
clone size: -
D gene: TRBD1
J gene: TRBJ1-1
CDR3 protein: CASSQDRGQDAEAFF
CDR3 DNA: TGTGCCAGCAGCCAAGACAGGGGGCAAGACGCTGAAGCTTTCTTT

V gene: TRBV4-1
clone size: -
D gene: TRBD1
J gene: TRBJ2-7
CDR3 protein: CASSQTGEYEQYF
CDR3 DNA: TGCGCCAGCAGCCAAACAGGGGAGTACGAGCAGTACTTC

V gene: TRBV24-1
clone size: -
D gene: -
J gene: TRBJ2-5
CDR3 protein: CATSRLTETQYF
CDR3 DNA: TGTGCCACCAGTAGGTTGACGGAGACCCAGTACTTC

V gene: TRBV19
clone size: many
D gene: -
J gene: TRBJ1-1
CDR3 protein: CASSIDRRGTEAFF
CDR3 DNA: TGTGCCAGTAGTATAGATCGAAGGGGGACTGAAGCTTTCTTT

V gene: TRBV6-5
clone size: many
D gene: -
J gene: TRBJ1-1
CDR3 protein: CASSAGGGDTEAFF
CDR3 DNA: TGTGCCAGCAGCGCTGGGGGGGGCGACACTGAAGCTTTCTTT

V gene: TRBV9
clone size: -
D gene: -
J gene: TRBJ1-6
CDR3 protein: CASSPRWDGNSPLHF
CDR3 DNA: TGTGCCAGCAGCCCACGTTGGGACGGTAATTCACCCCTCCACTTT

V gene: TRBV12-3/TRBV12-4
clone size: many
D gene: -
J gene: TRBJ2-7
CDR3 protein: CASSLKVWHSPSEQYF
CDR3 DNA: TGTGCCAGCAGTTTAAAAGTATGGCACTCACCTTCCGAGCAGTACTTC

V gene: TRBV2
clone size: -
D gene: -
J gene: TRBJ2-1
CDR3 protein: CASKIGVHNEQFF
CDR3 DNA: TGTGCCAGCAAAATAGGGGTTCACAATGAGCAGTTCTTC

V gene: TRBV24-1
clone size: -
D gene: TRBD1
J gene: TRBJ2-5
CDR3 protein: CATSDSGAATGGETQYF
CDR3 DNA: TGTGCCACCAGTGATTCCGGAGCGGCCACAGGGGGGGAGACCCAGTACTTC

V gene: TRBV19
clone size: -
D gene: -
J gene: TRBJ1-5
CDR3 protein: CASKTSNQPQHF
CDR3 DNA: TGTGCCAGCAAGACTAGCAATCAGCCCCAGCATTTT

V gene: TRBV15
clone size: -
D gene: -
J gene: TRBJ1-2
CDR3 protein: CATSRDFMGARSSLYGYTF
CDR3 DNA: TGTGCCACCAGCAGAGACTTTATGGGGGCGCGATCAAGCCTCTATGGCTACACCTTC

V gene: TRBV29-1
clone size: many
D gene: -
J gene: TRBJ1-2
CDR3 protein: CSVEGGREDYGYTF
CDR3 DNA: TGCAGCGTTGAGGGAGGGAGGGAAGACTATGGCTACACCTTC

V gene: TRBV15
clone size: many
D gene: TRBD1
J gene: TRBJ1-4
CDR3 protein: CATSSGLPRDRNEKLFF
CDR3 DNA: TGTGCCACCAGCAGCGGATTACCCCGGGACAGAAATGAAAAACTGTTTTTT

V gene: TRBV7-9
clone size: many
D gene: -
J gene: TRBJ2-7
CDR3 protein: CASSSQATTYEQYF
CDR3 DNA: TGTGCCAGCAGCTCACAGGCAACTACCTACGAGCAGTACTTC

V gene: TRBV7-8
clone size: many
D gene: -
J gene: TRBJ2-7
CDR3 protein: CASSLAQRSSYEQYF
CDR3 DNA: TGTGCCAGCAGCTTAGCGCAGCGGAGCTCCTACGAGCAGTACTTC

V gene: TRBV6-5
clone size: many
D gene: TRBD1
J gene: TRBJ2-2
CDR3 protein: CASSYSGTGYRLDNTGELFF
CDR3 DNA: TGTGCCAGCAGTTACTCTGGGACAGGGTATCGACTAGACAACACCGGGGAGCTGTTTTTT